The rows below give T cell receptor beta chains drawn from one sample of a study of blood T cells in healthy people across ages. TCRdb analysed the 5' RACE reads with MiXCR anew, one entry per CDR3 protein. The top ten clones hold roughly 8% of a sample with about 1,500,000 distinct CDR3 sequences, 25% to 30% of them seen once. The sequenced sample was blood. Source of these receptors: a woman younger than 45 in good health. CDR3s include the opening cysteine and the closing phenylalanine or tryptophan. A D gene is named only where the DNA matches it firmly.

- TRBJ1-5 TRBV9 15 CASSVEGNPHQPQHF
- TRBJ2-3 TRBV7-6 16 CASSTRGAGRADTQYF
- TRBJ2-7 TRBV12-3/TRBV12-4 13 CASSFSKGDEQYF
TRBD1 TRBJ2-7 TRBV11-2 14 CASSPNDRAYEQYF
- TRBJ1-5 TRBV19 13 CACGSGDWEPQHF
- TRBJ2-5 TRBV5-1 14 CASNPDGGPETQYF
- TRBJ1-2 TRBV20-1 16 CSAKTTPTAANYGYTF
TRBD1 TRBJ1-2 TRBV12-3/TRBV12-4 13 CASSPDRGRGYIF
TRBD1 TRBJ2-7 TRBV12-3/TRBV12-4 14 CASTSGTARGEQYF
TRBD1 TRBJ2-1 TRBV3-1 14 CASSLDRGGYEQFF
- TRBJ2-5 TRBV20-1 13 CSARAGRKETQYF
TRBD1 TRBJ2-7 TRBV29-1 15 CSVEGRDRVPYEQYF
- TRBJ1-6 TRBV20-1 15 CSALSLGAGDSPLHF
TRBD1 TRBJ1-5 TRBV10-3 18 CAISESTGGSFSNQPQHF
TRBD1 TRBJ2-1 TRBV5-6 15 CASAMGTGTYNEQFF
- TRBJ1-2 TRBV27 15 CASSLVGPANYGYTF
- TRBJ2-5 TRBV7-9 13 CASSLGAAETQYF
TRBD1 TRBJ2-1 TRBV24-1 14 CATSDDTGGNEQFF
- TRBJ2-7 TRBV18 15 CASSWTGTDSYEQYF
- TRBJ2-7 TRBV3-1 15 CASSHRTASTYEQYF
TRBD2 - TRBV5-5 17 CAGSSPGLAGGSYEQYF
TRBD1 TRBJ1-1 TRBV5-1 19 CASSLVGGSGGLLNTEAFF
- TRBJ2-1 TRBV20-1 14 CSATWGEEYNEQFF
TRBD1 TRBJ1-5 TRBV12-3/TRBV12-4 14 CASSLGTGSRPQHF
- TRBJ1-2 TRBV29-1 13 CSVETRESVGYTF
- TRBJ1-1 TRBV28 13 CASSANIGLEAFF
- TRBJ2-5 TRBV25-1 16 CASSASTDGLKETQYF
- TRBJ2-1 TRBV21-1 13 CASSKAAHNEQFF
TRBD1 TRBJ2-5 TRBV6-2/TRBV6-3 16 CASSYQQGPGKETQYF
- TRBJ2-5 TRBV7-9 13 CASSFIRNNEQYF
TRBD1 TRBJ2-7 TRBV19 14 CASTETGNSYEQYF
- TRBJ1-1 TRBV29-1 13 CSVLAGANTEAFF
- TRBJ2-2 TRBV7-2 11 CASPIGGELFF
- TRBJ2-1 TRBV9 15 CASSVVGGPYNEQFF
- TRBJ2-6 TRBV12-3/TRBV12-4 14 CASSLSAGANVLTF
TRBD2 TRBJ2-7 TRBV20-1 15 CSARSSAGGPHEQYF
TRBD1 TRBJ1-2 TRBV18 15 CASSPDRGINYGYTF
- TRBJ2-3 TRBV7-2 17 CASSLVGSGGLTDTQYF
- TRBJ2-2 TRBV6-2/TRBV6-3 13 CASSALRTGELFF
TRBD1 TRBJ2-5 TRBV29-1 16 CSVRGGTGSGLETQYF
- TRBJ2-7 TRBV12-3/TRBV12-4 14 CASSSPNERNEQYF
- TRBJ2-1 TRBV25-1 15 CASQNSGSSYNEQFF
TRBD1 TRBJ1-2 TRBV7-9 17 CASSLVGRTGSFYGYTF
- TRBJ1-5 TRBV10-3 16 CAISESWGYSNQPQHF
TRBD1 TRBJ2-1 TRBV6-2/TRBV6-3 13 CASSRGFGNEQFF
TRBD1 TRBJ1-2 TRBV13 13 CASSSGTGISHTF
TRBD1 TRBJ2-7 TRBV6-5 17 CASSYSLVGGQGYEQYF
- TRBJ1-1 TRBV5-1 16 CASARDIQGMNTEAFF
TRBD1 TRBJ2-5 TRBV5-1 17 CASSYYGGQGALKTQYF
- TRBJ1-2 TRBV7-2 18 CASSLSPGKPYLFYGYTF